The 23 T cell receptor beta chains reported below all come from one sample, sequenced in a study of cytomegalovirus exposure and HLA in healthy donors. The PCR ran on 60 Vbeta and 13 Jbeta primers. Produced via immunoSEQ multiplex PCR; TCRdb's table is partial and in-frame only. The sample records tens of thousands of clones, approximately 90% being singletons. The sample taken for sequencing was PBMCs. These receptors all stem from a woman aged 35 to 49 in good health and CMV-seropositive.

V and J are TRBV11-3 and TRBJ2-7; 8 bases line up with TRBD2. The junction had 9 bases not matched to a gene; V was cut back by 8 bases and J by 6 bases. Germline V CDR1 and CDR2: SGHNT, YENEEA. The CDR3 loop spans 13 amino acids. CDR3 coding DNA: TGTGCCAGCTCCCTTCGGGGGGGGGCCGAGCAGTACTTC. Protein product: CASSLRGGAEQYF.

V usage is TRBV5-1 and J usage is TRBJ1-1; TRBD1 is a possible D gene (5 bases). The germline gives CDR1 SGHRS, CDR2 YFSETQ. CDR3 length: 13 amino acids. V lost 5 bases, J lost 0 bases, and 8 bases lay in between. The CDR3 DNA sequence: TGCGCCAGCAGGGCAGGGATGAACACTGAAGCTTTCTTT. It encodes CASRAGMNTEAFF. The entire variable domain, with the rest obtained from reference TRBV5-1 and TRBJ1-1, is as follows: KAGVTQTPRYLIKTRGQQVTLSCSPISGHRSVSWYQQTPGQGLQFLFEYFSETQRNKGNFPGRFSGRQFSNSRSEMNVSTLELGDSALYLCASRAGMNTEAFFGQGTRLTVV.

The V and J genes are TRBV10-1 and TRBJ2-2; 9 positions agree with TRBD1. V lost 5 bases to trimming and J lost 3 bases; unmatched junction nucleotides: 4. The CDR3 consists of 15 residues. Germline V CDR1 and CDR2: WNHNN, SYGVQD (reference sequence). CDR3 sequence reads: CASSTGGADTGELFF. The CDR3 bases are TGCGCCAGCAGTACAGGGGGCGCGGACACCGGGGAGCTGTTTTTT.

The rearrangement uses TRBV6-1 and TRBJ2-7; 12 bases are a match to TRBD2. The CDR3 extends over 16 amino acids. The germline gives CDR1 MNHNS, CDR2 SASEGT. With V trimmed by 0 bases and J by 3 bases, 3 bases remained unmatched. The CDR3 protein is CASSEALLAGGYEQYF. In nucleotides, the CDR3 is TGTGCCAGCAGTGAAGCCTTACTAGCGGGGGGCTACGAGCAGTACTTC.

CDR3 sequence: CASSQRTPAQSPEQYF. CDR3 bases: TGTGCCAGCAGCCAAAGGACTCCTGCACAGTCCCCCGAGCAGTACTTC. The V gene is TRBV16, the J gene TRBJ2-7; D may be TRBD2 (5 bases). The V gene's germline CDR1 is KGHSY and CDR2 FQNENV. Trimming took 2 bases from V and 6 from J, leaving 20 bases between them. This CDR3 spans 16 amino acids.

This clone was recorded once. Other DNA sequences in this sample translate to the same CDR3. The chain employs TRBV18 and TRBJ1-1; D gene uncertain. Germline lookup yields CDR1 KGHSH and CDR2 LQKENI. This CDR3 comprises 13 residues. V gave up 1 base and J gave up 0 bases, with 3 bases separating them. The CDR3 sequence: CASSPRVNTEAFF. DNA of the CDR3: TGTGCCAGCTCACCACGAGTGAACACTGAAGCTTTCTTT.

The rearrangement joins TRBV29-1 to TRBJ1-1, with D perhaps matching TRBD1 (5 bases). The CDR3 length is 12 residues. Trimming removed 1 base from V and 4 bases from J, with 7 bases in between. Germline CDR1 is SQVTM and CDR2 is ANQGSEA. CDR3 sequence: CSVEAGGTEAFF. The DNA for the CDR3 is TGCAGCGTTGAAGCGGGGGGCACTGAAGCTTTCTTT.

The chain couples TRBV14 to TRBJ2-7; D call uncertain. CDR1 is SGHDN, CDR2 FVKESK, per germline. Trimming removed 1 base at V and 4 bases at J, with 2 bases between. The CDR3 loop spans 11 amino acids. This chain's CDR3 is CASSQAYEQYF. The CDR3 bases are TGTGCCAGCAGCCAAGCGTACGAGCAGTACTTC.

This clone was recorded only once. This rearrangement joins TRBV25-1 to TRBJ1-1, with 8 bases fitting TRBD1. The germline CDR1 and CDR2 sequences are MGHDK and SYGVNS. The CDR3 is made up of 12 amino acids. V shed 2 bases and J 11 bases; nucleotides not matched to a gene: 4. This chain's CDR3 is CASSEQGAQAFF. The CDR3, as DNA: TGTGCCAGCAGTGAACAGGGGGCGCAGGCTTTCTTT.

The CDR3 here is CASSPQSSEKLFF. For the CDR3, the DNA is TGTGCCAGCAGCCCCCAGTCCTCTGAAAAACTGTTTTTT. The V call is TRBV7-2, the J call TRBJ1-4; D is undetermined. V was shortened by 5 bases and J by 7 bases, with 11 bases between the two germline ends. This CDR3 has 13 amino acids. Germline V gene sequence: CDR1 SGHTA, CDR2 FQGNSA.

The rearrangement joins TRBV28 to TRBJ2-7; tentatively, D is TRBD1 (6 bases). The germline V gene has CDR1 MDHEN and CDR2 SYDVKM. V was trimmed by 3 bases and J by 7 bases, leaving 19 bases between them. The CDR3 is 15 residues long. The CDR3 nucleotides are TGTGCCAGCAGTTTGATAGGGACAAGTCTCGGGGAGCAGTACTTC. Residues: CASSLIGTSLGEQYF.

The chain uses TRBV27 and TRBJ1-2, with D possibly being TRBD1 (5 bases). V was trimmed by 1 base and J by 5 bases, leaving 20 bases between them. Germline CDR1 reads MNHEY; CDR2 reads SMNVEV (reference sequence). There are 17 residues in the CDR3. This CDR3 is CASSLWRRGKEVYGYTF. The CDR3 DNA reads as TGTGCCAGCAGTTTATGGAGGCGGGGGAAGGAGGTATATGGCTACACCTTC.

The chain joins TRBV6-1 to TRBJ1-2, with D unclear. V lost 3 bases and J 5 bases, leaving 4 bases between the germline ends. The CDR3 has 11 amino acids. Germline V gives CDR1 MNHNS, CDR2 SASEGT. In nucleotides, the CDR3 is TGTGCCAGCAGTGAGTTATATGGCTACACCTTC. Its protein product is CASSELYGYTF.

The rearrangement links TRBV7-8 to TRBJ1-1; the D gene is possibly TRBD1 (6 bases). Germline CDR1 SGHVS, CDR2 FQNEAQ. Trimming removed 3 bases at V and 1 base at J, with 12 bases between. CDR3 length equals 15 residues. CDR3 in DNA: TGTGCCAGCAGCTTCCCCTTGACAGGGAACACTGAAGCTTTCTTT. Amino acid sequence: CASSFPLTGNTEAFF.

Only a few counts were recorded for this clone. V gene TRBV10-3 combines with J gene TRBJ1-1; the D gene is possibly TRBD1 (5 bases). Trimming left V 7 bases short and J 3 bases short, with 9 bases between. CDR1 and CDR2 (germline): ENHRY, SYGVKD. The CDR3 loop spans 12 amino acids. CDR3 region: CAINKGDTEAFF. The DNA for the CDR3 is TGTGCCATCAACAAAGGGGACACTGAAGCTTTCTTT.

The CDR3 sequence: CAITSGGSTDTQYF. DNA for the CDR3: TGTGCCATCACTAGCGGGGGTTCCACAGATACGCAGTATTTT. The chain has TRBV10-3 and TRBJ2-3; 10 bases align to TRBD2. This CDR3 comprises 14 residues. With V trimmed by 7 bases and J by 2 bases, 3 bases remained unmatched. Germline V lookup: CDR1 ENHRY, CDR2 SYGVKD.

The chain is built from TRBV29-1 and TRBJ2-3, with TRBD1 matching over 9 bases. This CDR3 comprises 13 residues. V was pared by 7 bases and J by 3 bases, with 5 bases of the junction left unmatched. CDR1 and CDR2 from the germline V gene are SQVTM and ANQGSEA. The CDR3 nucleotides read TGCAGCGGACACAGGGGGCTTACAGATACGCAGTATTTT. The encoded protein is CSGHRGLTDTQYF.

The genes are TRBV6-1 and TRBJ2-5; D unclear. V was trimmed by 3 bases and J by 7 bases, leaving 6 bases between them. The CDR3 is 11 residues long. Germline-derived CDR1 and CDR2 are MNHNS and SASEGT. The CDR3 nucleotides are TGTGCCAGCAGTGATAGTGGGACCCAGTACTTC. Translated: CASSDSGTQYF.

The CDR3 loop reads CASKQDSSYEQYF. The CDR3 DNA follows: TGTGCCAGCAAACAGGACAGCTCCTACGAGCAGTACTTC. V gene TRBV2 combines with J gene TRBJ2-7; TRBD1 is a possible D gene (6 bases). Germline loops: CDR1 SNHLY, CDR2 FYNNEI. CDR3 length equals 13 residues. Trimming stripped 7 bases from V and 0 bases from J, with 10 bases between. The full variable domain, in which reference TRBV2 and TRBJ2-7 provide the parts outside the CDR3, is EPEVTQTPSHQVTQMGQEVILRCVPISNHLYFYWYRQILGQKVEFLVSFYNNEISEKSEIFDDQFSVERPDGSNFTLKIRSTKLEDSAMYFCASKQDSSYEQYFGPGTRLTVT.

The rearrangement uses TRBV7-2 and TRBJ2-3; 9 bases align to TRBD2. This CDR3 region has 16 residues. V lost 3 bases, J lost 5 bases, and 9 bases stayed unmatched. Germline assignment: CDR1 SGHTA and CDR2 FQGNSA. The CDR3 loop reads CASSFRRGGAGDTQYF. The CDR3 DNA sequence: TGTGCCAGCAGCTTTCGACGCGGGGGGGCCGGAGATACGCAGTATTTT.

The gene calls are TRBV28 and TRBJ1-1; TRBD1 is a possible D gene (5 bases). CDR1 is MDHEN, CDR2 SYDVKM, per germline. The CDR3 sequence is 14 residues long. Deletions cut 7 bases from V and 3 bases from J, with 15 bases between. The CDR3 loop reads CASTWGGSYTEAFF. The CDR3 nucleotides are TGTGCCAGCACCTGGGGGGGGAGCTACACTGAAGCTTTCTTT.

The chain uses TRBV4-3 and TRBJ2-5, with D possibly TRBD2 on 6 matching bases. Trimming took off 0 bases at V and 3 bases at J, with 14 bases between the two ends. The CDR3 is made up of 16 amino acids. CDR1 LGHNA and CDR2 YSLEER come from the germline V gene. Here the CDR3 reads CASSQDAAGQEETQYF. The CDR3 nucleotides are TGCGCCAGCAGCCAAGATGCGGCGGGGCAGGAAGAGACCCAGTACTTC.

Worth noting for this clone: Mismatch with germline at one junction end may stem from a read error. The chain uses TRBV7-9 and TRBJ2-7; perhaps TRBD2 as D (5 bases). Germline V gives CDR1 SEHNR, CDR2 FQNEAQ (reference sequence). CDR3 length: 12 amino acids. CDR3 residues: CSSGGYKGEQYF. The CDR3 DNA sequence: TGTTCCAGCGGCGGGTATAAGGGCGAGCAGTACTTC.